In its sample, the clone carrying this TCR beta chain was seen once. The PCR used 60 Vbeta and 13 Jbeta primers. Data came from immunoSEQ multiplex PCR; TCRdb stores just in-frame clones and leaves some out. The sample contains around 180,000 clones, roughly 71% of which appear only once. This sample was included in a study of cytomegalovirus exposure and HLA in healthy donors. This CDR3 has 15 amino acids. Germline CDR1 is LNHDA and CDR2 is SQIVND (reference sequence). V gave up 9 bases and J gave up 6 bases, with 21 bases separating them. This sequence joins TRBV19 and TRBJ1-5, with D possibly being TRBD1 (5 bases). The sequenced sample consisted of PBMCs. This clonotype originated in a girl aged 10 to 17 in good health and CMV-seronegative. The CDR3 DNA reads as TGTGCCAGCCGGACCCAGGGAGGCGCCGGTCAGCCCCAGCATTTT. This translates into CASRTQGGAGQPQHF.